The clone carrying this T cell receptor beta chain has a count of ten or more. Its antigen is undetermined. Germline V gene lookup returns CDR1 SNHLY and CDR2 FYNNEI. The CDR3 runs to 13 residues. The trim removed 6 bases at V and 3 bases at J, leaving 5 bases unmatched. Participants, patients aged 18 to 65, had newly diagnosed hyperthyroidism with a duration under 2 months. Thyroid ultrasound and orbital computed tomography, with clinical symptoms and serum thyroxine and TRAb, informed diagnoses. The investigators amplified TCR beta CDR3 regions from RNA transcripts. An initial round of RT-PCR targeting the TCR CDR3 relied on the HTBI primer set. A single record per CDR3 protein comes from TCRdb applying MiXCR to the multiplex PCR reads. The repertoire has approximately 420,000 distinct CDR3 sequences, 14% to 15% of them found once; the top ten carry about 33%. This sample was included in a study of T cells in Graves' hyperthyroidism and ophthalmopathy. Study-wide background: Prior to any treatment, at the point of initial diagnosis, peripheral blood was collected. General study points: Appearing also in blood were most of the thyroid clonotypes expanded above 0.001.

The sequencing sample was made of blood. The J gene is TRBJ2-7, the V gene TRBV2, with TRBD2 matching over 7 bases. This clonotype was sampled from a woman aged 30 to 39 with Graves' hyperthyroidism. CDR3 sequence: CASSSWGGYEQYF. CDR3 bases: TGTGCCAGCAGCTCTTGGGGGGGCTACGAGCAGTACTTC.